The rows below give T cell receptor beta chains drawn from one sample of a study of blood T cell repertoires in COVID-19. The repertoire was sequenced with immunoSEQ multiplex PCR; TCRdb's copy has only in-frame clones and lacks some. The sample consists of roughly 500,000 clones, 89% of them appearing once. The specimen sequenced was peripheral blood. The source is a man aged 18 to 29 with COVID-19, enrolled during active disease. Both conserved end residues are part of each CDR3. A D gene is named only where the DNA matches it firmly. Clone size is stated in some rows and not others, as once, few, many or a class when expanded.

J gene: TRBJ2-7
clone size: NA
D gene: TRBD2
V gene: TRBV6-5
CDR3 DNA: TGTGCCAGCAGTACTAGTAGCGGGAGCCCCTACGAGCAGTACTTC
CDR3 protein: CASSTSSGSPYEQYF

J gene: TRBJ2-5
clone size: NA
D gene: TRBD1
V gene: TRBV7-2
CDR3 DNA: TGTGCCAGCAGCTTCCGACAGGGGGTACGCGTCCGAGAGACCCAGTACTTC
CDR3 protein: CASSFRQGVRVRETQYF

J gene: TRBJ1-5
clone size: few
D gene: NA
V gene: TRBV21-1
CDR3 DNA: TGTGCCAGCAGCCCGGAGGCAGGGGGCGTTCAGCCCCAGCATTTT
CDR3 protein: CASSPEAGGVQPQHF

J gene: TRBJ1-6
clone size: NA
D gene: NA
V gene: TRBV6-5
CDR3 DNA: TGTGCCAGCAGTTATTCGGGGAATAATAATTCACCCCTCCACTTT
CDR3 protein: CASSYSGNNNSPLHF

J gene: TRBJ2-1
clone size: NA
D gene: TRBD2
V gene: TRBV24-1
CDR3 DNA: TGTGCCACAGGGACTAGCGGATACAATGAGCAGTTCTTC
CDR3 protein: CATGTSGYNEQFF

J gene: TRBJ2-7
clone size: few
D gene: NA
V gene: TRBV5-8
CDR3 DNA: TGTGCCAGCAGCTTTTCCGGGCAGTACTTC
CDR3 protein: CASSFSGQYF

J gene: TRBJ1-6
clone size: NA
D gene: NA
V gene: TRBV7-8
CDR3 DNA: TGTGCCAGCAGCTTAGCGCGGGCAGTTTATAATTCACCCCTCCACTTT
CDR3 protein: CASSLARAVYNSPLHF

J gene: TRBJ1-4
clone size: NA
D gene: NA
V gene: TRBV9
CDR3 DNA: TGTGCCAGCAGCGCCGGGGGAGCAACTAATGAAAAACTGTTTTTT
CDR3 protein: CASSAGGATNEKLFF

J gene: TRBJ2-3
clone size: few
D gene: TRBD1
V gene: TRBV18
CDR3 DNA: TGTGCCAGCTCACAAAAACAGGGGCAAACGCAGTATTTT
CDR3 protein: CASSQKQGQTQYF

J gene: TRBJ2-3
clone size: once
D gene: NA
V gene: TRBV5-8
CDR3 DNA: TGTGCCAGCAGCCCCTGGGGGGGCCGGGCAGATACGCAGTATTTT
CDR3 protein: CASSPWGGRADTQYF

J gene: TRBJ1-6
clone size: NA
D gene: NA
V gene: TRBV6-2/TRBV6-3
CDR3 DNA: TGTGCCAGCAGTTCCCTCGGGCCTAGCTCACCCCTCCACTTT
CDR3 protein: CASSSLGPSSPLHF

J gene: TRBJ1-2
clone size: NA
D gene: NA
V gene: TRBV27
CDR3 DNA: TGTGCCAGCCGTCTCGGTACAGGGCATGGCTACACCTTC
CDR3 protein: CASRLGTGHGYTF

J gene: TRBJ2-4
clone size: once
D gene: TRBD2
V gene: TRBV11-3
CDR3 DNA: TGTGCCAGCAGCTCCAGTCTAGTGACTAGCGACAAAAACATTCAGTACTTC
CDR3 protein: CASSSSLVTSDKNIQYF

J gene: TRBJ2-1
clone size: NA
D gene: TRBD1
V gene: TRBV27
CDR3 DNA: TGTGCCAGCAGTAAAGGGACAGGAAACAATGAGCAGTTCTTC
CDR3 protein: CASSKGTGNNEQFF

J gene: TRBJ2-1
clone size: NA
D gene: TRBD1
V gene: TRBV14
CDR3 DNA: TGTGCCAGCAGCCAGGGGGACAGGGGAAAAGAGCAGTTCTTC
CDR3 protein: CASSQGDRGKEQFF

J gene: TRBJ1-2
clone size: NA
D gene: TRBD1
V gene: TRBV2
CDR3 DNA: TGTGCCAGCAGTGTGACAGGGTTTTTCGGCTACACCTTC
CDR3 protein: CASSVTGFFGYTF

J gene: TRBJ1-1
clone size: NA
D gene: NA
V gene: TRBV6-5
CDR3 DNA: TGTGCCAGCAGTAGAACAACGAACACTGAAGCTTTCTTT
CDR3 protein: CASSRTTNTEAFF

J gene: TRBJ2-5
clone size: NA
D gene: NA
V gene: TRBV9
CDR3 DNA: TGTGCCAGCAGCGTTGGAGCGGACCAAGAGACCCAGTACTTC
CDR3 protein: CASSVGADQETQYF

J gene: TRBJ2-6
clone size: NA
D gene: NA
V gene: TRBV19
CDR3 DNA: TGTGCCAGTAGCAAGAGGGAGTCTGGGGCCAACGTCCTGACTTTC
CDR3 protein: CASSKRESGANVLTF

J gene: TRBJ1-1
clone size: NA
D gene: NA
V gene: TRBV2
CDR3 DNA: TGTGCCAGCAGTGAGGACAGTAACACTGAAGCTTTCTTT
CDR3 protein: CASSEDSNTEAFF

J gene: TRBJ1-3
clone size: NA
D gene: NA
V gene: TRBV5-4
CDR3 DNA: TGTGCCAGCAGCTTCGGGAGGGAGCCATCTGGAAACACCATATATTTT
CDR3 protein: CASSFGREPSGNTIYF

J gene: TRBJ2-1
clone size: NA
D gene: TRBD2
V gene: TRBV19
CDR3 DNA: TGTGCCAGTAGTACCCATAGCGGGGGGGCGAGGAATGAGCAGTTCTTC
CDR3 protein: CASSTHSGGARNEQFF

J gene: TRBJ1-4
clone size: NA
D gene: TRBD1
V gene: TRBV5-4
CDR3 DNA: TGTGCCAGCAGCTTGGGTCTACAGGGGACTGGTGAAAAACTGTTTTTT
CDR3 protein: CASSLGLQGTGEKLFF

J gene: TRBJ1-3
clone size: NA
D gene: TRBD1
V gene: TRBV7-9
CDR3 DNA: TGTGCCAGCAGCTTAGGCGGGACAGATGGAAACACCATATATTTT
CDR3 protein: CASSLGGTDGNTIYF

J gene: TRBJ2-1
clone size: NA
D gene: NA
V gene: TRBV2
CDR3 DNA: TGTGCCAGCAATACGGGACTTACTTACAATGAGCAGTTCTTC
CDR3 protein: CASNTGLTYNEQFF

J gene: TRBJ1-1
clone size: NA
D gene: NA
V gene: TRBV6-5
CDR3 DNA: TGTGCCAGCAGAAAAGGCGGAAACACTGAAGCTTTCTTT
CDR3 protein: CASRKGGNTEAFF

J gene: TRBJ1-6
clone size: few
D gene: NA
V gene: TRBV6-5
CDR3 DNA: TGTGCCAGCAGTTACGATGGACAGTCACCCCTCCACTTT
CDR3 protein: CASSYDGQSPLHF

J gene: TRBJ1-2
clone size: NA
D gene: NA
V gene: TRBV2
CDR3 DNA: TGTGCCAGCAGTGAACAGGGAGGCGGCTACACCTTC
CDR3 protein: CASSEQGGGYTF

J gene: TRBJ1-1
clone size: NA
D gene: NA
V gene: TRBV29-1
CDR3 DNA: TGCAGCGTTGAACTACCAAACACTGAAGCTTTCTTT
CDR3 protein: CSVELPNTEAFF

J gene: TRBJ2-2
clone size: NA
D gene: NA
V gene: TRBV7-3
CDR3 DNA: TGTGCCAGCCGACCGGACAGTGGATTTCCCGGGGAGCTGTTTTTT
CDR3 protein: CASRPDSGFPGELFF

J gene: TRBJ1-2
clone size: NA
D gene: NA
V gene: TRBV7-9
CDR3 DNA: TGTGCCAGCAGCTTAGCCGGACACTCTGAGGGCTACACCTTC
CDR3 protein: CASSLAGHSEGYTF

J gene: TRBJ2-5
clone size: NA
D gene: NA
V gene: TRBV6-5
CDR3 DNA: TGTGCCAGCAGTTTGACAGGGGAGGGAGGGACCCAGTACTTC
CDR3 protein: CASSLTGEGGTQYF

J gene: TRBJ1-2
clone size: NA
D gene: NA
V gene: TRBV15
CDR3 DNA: TGTGCCACCAGCAGAGATAGTGTAGACAGGAGCTATGGCTACACCTTC
CDR3 protein: CATSRDSVDRSYGYTF

J gene: TRBJ1-5
clone size: NA
D gene: NA
V gene: TRBV19
CDR3 DNA: TGTGCCAGTAGCCCTTTACCTGGGGGGTATAGCAATCAGCCCCAGCATTTT
CDR3 protein: CASSPLPGGYSNQPQHF

J gene: TRBJ2-3
clone size: once
D gene: NA
V gene: TRBV7-9
CDR3 DNA: TGTGCCAGCAGCTTAGTCCAGGCCCCTCAGGGCACGCAGTATTTT
CDR3 protein: CASSLVQAPQGTQYF

J gene: TRBJ2-7
clone size: NA
D gene: NA
V gene: TRBV9
CDR3 DNA: TGTGCCAGCAGCGCGGACGGGACCTACGAGCAGTACTTC
CDR3 protein: CASSADGTYEQYF

J gene: TRBJ1-2
clone size: NA
D gene: NA
V gene: TRBV19
CDR3 DNA: TGTGCCAGTAGTACAGGGTTCGGCTACACCTTC
CDR3 protein: CASSTGFGYTF

J gene: TRBJ2-3
clone size: NA
D gene: TRBD2
V gene: TRBV7-2
CDR3 DNA: TGTGCCAGCAGCTTTTCCCTAGCGGGGGTTTCCTCGAGCACAGATACGCAGTATTTT
CDR3 protein: CASSFSLAGVSSSTDTQYF

J gene: TRBJ1-4
clone size: once
D gene: TRBD1
V gene: TRBV6-6
CDR3 DNA: TGTGCCAGCAGTTACGGGGACAGGGTTAATGAAAAACTGTTTTTT
CDR3 protein: CASSYGDRVNEKLFF

J gene: TRBJ1-6
clone size: NA
D gene: NA
V gene: TRBV3-1/TRBV3-2
CDR3 DNA: TGTGCCAGCAGCCGGCGAGGGAATTCACCCCTCCACTTT
CDR3 protein: CASSRRGNSPLHF

J gene: TRBJ1-1
clone size: once
D gene: TRBD1
V gene: TRBV12-3/TRBV12-4
CDR3 DNA: TGTGCCAGCAGATTTGGACAGGGAGAAGCTTTCTTT
CDR3 protein: CASRFGQGEAFF

J gene: TRBJ1-3
clone size: NA
D gene: NA
V gene: TRBV18
CDR3 DNA: TGTGCCAGCTCACCGTTGGACCGTTCAGGGGCTGGAAACACCATATATTTT
CDR3 protein: CASSPLDRSGAGNTIYF

J gene: TRBJ1-5
clone size: NA
D gene: NA
V gene: TRBV10-2
CDR3 DNA: TGCGCCAGCAGTGAGTCGACGGGGGTCCAGCCCCAGCATTTT
CDR3 protein: CASSESTGVQPQHF

J gene: TRBJ1-6
clone size: NA
D gene: NA
V gene: TRBV12-3/TRBV12-4
CDR3 DNA: TGTGCCAGCCTCCGATCAGTGAATTCACCCCTCCACTTT
CDR3 protein: CASLRSVNSPLHF

J gene: TRBJ1-2
clone size: NA
D gene: TRBD1
V gene: TRBV25-1
CDR3 DNA: TGTGCCAGCAGTCCCGACCGGACAGGGCTCTATGGCTACACCTTC
CDR3 protein: CASSPDRTGLYGYTF

J gene: TRBJ2-7
clone size: once
D gene: NA
V gene: TRBV29-1
CDR3 DNA: TGCAGCGTGCTACAGAGGGAGCGAGGCTACGAGCAGTACTTC
CDR3 protein: CSVLQRERGYEQYF

J gene: TRBJ1-4
clone size: NA
D gene: NA
V gene: TRBV3-1/TRBV3-2
CDR3 DNA: TGTGCCAGCAGCCCCGCGGACACCCCGCTTAATGAAAAACTGTTTTTT
CDR3 protein: CASSPADTPLNEKLFF

J gene: TRBJ2-7
clone size: NA
D gene: NA
V gene: TRBV12-1
CDR3 DNA: TGTGCCAGGGCCCCCAGCGGTACCTTAGGTGACGAGCAGTACTTC
CDR3 protein: CARAPSGTLGDEQYF

J gene: TRBJ1-6
clone size: NA
D gene: NA
V gene: TRBV6-1
CDR3 DNA: TGTGCCAGCAGTGAGTATAGCCGCAGGGACTCACTTTGGGATTCACCCCTCCACTTT
CDR3 protein: CASSEYSRRDSLWDSPLHF

J gene: TRBJ1-5
clone size: NA
D gene: NA
V gene: TRBV6-1
CDR3 DNA: TGTGCCAGCAGTGAATACAGGGTGGTTAGCAATCAGCCCCAGCATTTT
CDR3 protein: CASSEYRVVSNQPQHF

J gene: TRBJ1-2
clone size: NA
D gene: NA
V gene: TRBV27
CDR3 DNA: TGTGCCAGCAGTTTAGGCCAGGCCTATGGCTACACCTTC
CDR3 protein: CASSLGQAYGYTF

J gene: TRBJ2-7
clone size: NA
D gene: NA
V gene: TRBV6-6
CDR3 DNA: TGTGCCAGCAGTTACTCCCGGGACACAGCCAGCGAGCAGTACTTC
CDR3 protein: CASSYSRDTASEQYF

J gene: TRBJ1-2
clone size: NA
D gene: NA
V gene: TRBV20-1
CDR3 DNA: TGCAGTGCTGAGGGAAACTATGGCTACACCTTC
CDR3 protein: CSAEGNYGYTF

J gene: TRBJ1-2
clone size: NA
D gene: TRBD1
V gene: TRBV12-5
CDR3 DNA: TGTGCTAGTGGTTTGGCGAACGTATATACAGGGGTCAACGGCTACACCTTC
CDR3 protein: CASGLANVYTGVNGYTF

J gene: TRBJ2-5
clone size: NA
D gene: NA
V gene: TRBV9
CDR3 DNA: TGTGCCAGCAGCGTACGGGATTCGGAGACCCAGTACTTC
CDR3 protein: CASSVRDSETQYF

J gene: TRBJ2-3
clone size: NA
D gene: NA
V gene: TRBV27
CDR3 DNA: TGTGCCAGCAGTTTATCCGCGCCGTCAGGCCTCACAGATACGCAGTATTTT
CDR3 protein: CASSLSAPSGLTDTQYF

J gene: TRBJ2-5
clone size: once
D gene: TRBD1
V gene: TRBV2
CDR3 DNA: TGTGCCAGCAGCCCTCCGGGACAGGGGGCAGAGACCCAGTACTTC
CDR3 protein: CASSPPGQGAETQYF